Listed below are T cell receptor beta chains from one sample, sequenced in a study of shared clonotypes between healthy human individuals. The repertoire was sequenced with immunoSEQ multiplex PCR; TCRdb's copy has only in-frame clones and lacks some. The data show more than 2 million clones, nearly 97% seen once. Sequenced input: naive CD4+ T cells sorted from blood. These receptor sequences come from a man in his late teens or twenties in good health. Both conserved end residues are part of each CDR3. The D gene is left open where the match is weak. The size field is filled for only some rows; it gives once, few, many or a size class.

-	TRBV7-6	TRBJ2-1	TRBD1	CASSLEDRREARPSYNEQFF	TGTGCCAGCAGCTTAGAGGACAGGAGAGAGGCGCGGCCCTCCTACAATGAGCAGTTCTTC
-	TRBV7-8	TRBJ2-7	TRBD2	CASSATSGSYYEQYF	TGTGCCAGCAGCGCTACTAGCGGGAGTTATTACGAGCAGTACTTC
-	TRBV7-9	TRBJ2-5	TRBD2	CASSGRTSAETQYF	TGTGCCAGCAGCGGACGGACTAGCGCTGAGACCCAGTACTTC
-	TRBV7-9	TRBJ2-6	-	CASSSGVSGANVLTF	TGTGCCAGCAGCTCAGGGGTCTCTGGGGCCAACGTCCTGACTTTC
-	TRBV23-1	TRBJ2-2	-	CASSQPGHLHREGELFF	TGCGCCAGCAGTCAACCTGGACACCTACATCGGGAAGGGGAGCTGTTTTTT
-	TRBV5-1	TRBJ1-2	-	CASSLAGQSYGYTF	TGCGCCAGCAGCTTGGCCGGCCAGTCCTATGGCTACACCTTC
-	TRBV2	TRBJ2-1	-	CASSGEYLRGEQFF	TGTGCCAGCAGTGGGGAGTACTTACGAGGGGAGCAGTTCTTC
-	TRBV6-1	TRBJ1-5	-	CSSRQSRNQPQHF	TGTTCAAGCAGGCAGTCACGCAATCAGCCCCAGCATTTT
-	TRBV18	TRBJ1-1	-	CASSPDRLTEAFF	TGTGCCAGCTCACCAGACAGGCTCACTGAAGCTTTCTTT
once	TRBV30	TRBJ1-4	-	CAWSIRDVEKLFF	TGTGCCTGGAGCATCCGGGACGTCGAAAAACTGTTTTTT
-	TRBV5-6	TRBJ1-2	-	CASSRLGAGYGYTF	TGTGCCAGCAGCCGGTTAGGGGCGGGCTATGGCTACACCTTC
-	TRBV5-6	TRBJ1-5	-	CASNLYSGDQPQHF	TGTGCCAGCAACTTGTACTCGGGGGATCAGCCCCAGCATTTT
-	TRBV7-2	TRBJ1-6	TRBD1	CASSGRVTGTNSPLHF	TGTGCCAGCAGCGGGAGGGTGACAGGGACAAACTCACCCCTCCACTTT
-	TRBV2	TRBJ1-2	-	CASSGTRGMGNYGYTF	TGTGCCAGCAGTGGGACCCGAGGGATGGGAAACTATGGCTACACCTTC
-	TRBV18	TRBJ2-2	-	CASSPGGVELFF	TGTGCCAGCTCACCAGGGGGTGTGGAGCTGTTTTTT
-	TRBV11-2	TRBJ1-6	TRBD1	CASRRPGQGYSPLHF	TGTGCCAGTAGACGTCCGGGACAGGGGTACTCACCCCTCCACTTT
-	TRBV18	TRBJ2-7	TRBD2	CASSPFLAGLNEQYF	TGTGCCAGCTCACCCTTCCTAGCGGGATTAAACGAGCAGTACTTC
-	TRBV19	TRBJ2-5	-	CASSTTGGGQQETQYF	TGTGCCAGTAGTACGACGGGCGGGGGCCAACAAGAGACCCAGTACTTC
-	TRBV20-1	TRBJ2-5	-	CSATAQETQYF	TGCAGTGCTACGGCCCAAGAGACCCAGTACTTC
-	TRBV30	TRBJ2-1	TRBD1	CAWSVRQGADEQFF	TGTGCCTGGAGTGTTAGACAGGGAGCGGATGAGCAGTTCTTC
-	TRBV5-4	TRBJ1-2	-	CASSLDRSNSLYGYTF	TGTGCCAGCAGCTTGGACAGGTCCAACTCACTCTATGGCTACACCTTC
-	TRBV6-1	TRBJ1-5	TRBD1	CASSRQGGNQPQHF	TGTGCCAGCAGTCGACAGGGGGGCAATCAGCCCCAGCATTTT
-	TRBV5-6	TRBJ2-1	TRBD2	CASRLAGYNEQFF	TGTGCCAGCAGGCTAGCGGGGTACAATGAGCAGTTCTTC
-	TRBV2	TRBJ2-2	TRBD1	CASRGTGVGAGELFF	TGTGCCAGCAGAGGGACAGGGGTGGGGGCCGGGGAGCTGTTTTTT
once	TRBV10-2	TRBJ2-1	-	CASGRQSYNEQFF	TGCGCCAGCGGGAGACAGTCCTACAATGAGCAGTTCTTC
-	TRBV5-1	TRBJ1-2	-	CASSLESGLIYGYTF	TGCGCCAGCAGCTTGGAATCGGGGCTGATCTATGGCTACACCTTC
-	TRBV7-3	TRBJ2-5	TRBD2	CASSLSTSGGQETQYF	TGTGCCAGCAGCTTATCGACTAGCGGGGGGCAAGAGACCCAGTACTTC
-	TRBV5-4	TRBJ1-1	-	CASRGGLLNTEAFF	TGTGCCAGCAGGGGCGGGTTACTGAACACTGAAGCTTTCTTT
-	TRBV28	TRBJ2-7	-	CASSLFYREYEQYF	TGTGCCAGCAGTTTATTCTACAGGGAATACGAGCAGTACTTC
-	TRBV5-1	TRBJ1-4	-	CASSLGRANEKLFF	TGCGCCAGCAGCTTGGGCAGGGCAAATGAAAAACTGTTTTTT
-	TRBV7-9	TRBJ2-7	-	CASSSDRSSYEQYF	TGTGCCAGCAGCTCAGACAGGTCCTCCTACGAGCAGTACTTC
-	TRBV11-1	TRBJ2-3	TRBD2	CASSLEARGVTDTQYF	TGTGCCAGCAGCTTAGAGGCGCGGGGGGTCACAGATACGCAGTATTTT
-	TRBV21-1	TRBJ1-5	-	CASSRRGARRSNQPQHF	TGTGCCAGCAGCCGGAGGGGGGCGAGGAGGAGCAATCAGCCCCAGCATTTT
-	TRBV10-1	TRBJ1-6	-	CASQTGQNSPLHF	TGCGCCAGCCAAACCGGCCAAAATTCACCCCTCCACTTT
once	TRBV9	TRBJ2-5	-	CASSVGARGGQETQYF	TGTGCCAGCAGCGTAGGGGCCAGGGGAGGCCAAGAGACCCAGTACTTC
-	TRBV7-2	TRBJ1-2	-	CASSLAEGSYGYTF	TGTGCCAGCAGCTTAGCGGAAGGATCCTATGGCTACACCTTC
-	TRBV2	TRBJ1-2	TRBD1	CASSEGQGLIGGYTF	TGTGCCAGCAGTGAGGGACAGGGCCTTATTGGTGGCTACACCTTC
few	TRBV9	TRBJ1-6	TRBD1	CASSGTGGSSPLHF	TGTGCCAGCAGCGGGACAGGCGGGTCGTCACCCCTCCACTTT
-	TRBV28	TRBJ2-6	-	CASSSPAYGANVLTF	TGTGCCAGCAGTTCCCCCGCGTATGGGGCCAACGTCCTGACTTTC
-	TRBV5-1	TRBJ1-2	-	CASSFTGGEGYTF	TGCGCCAGCAGCTTCACAGGAGGAGAAGGCTACACCTTC
-	TRBV10-3	TRBJ2-7	TRBD1	CAMRQGGAYEQYF	TGTGCCATGAGACAGGGGGGAGCCTACGAGCAGTACTTC
-	TRBV25-1	TRBJ1-4	TRBD1	CASRGQGAGEKLFF	TGTGCCAGCAGAGGACAGGGGGCTGGGGAAAAACTGTTTTTT
-	TRBV7-2	TRBJ2-2	TRBD2	CASSKGLAGGAGELFF	TGTGCCAGCAGCAAGGGACTAGCGGGAGGTGCCGGGGAGCTGTTTTTT
-	TRBV7-9	TRBJ2-7	TRBD1	CASSPSTGVTYEQYF	TGTGCCAGCAGCCCGTCGACAGGGGTAACCTACGAGCAGTACTTC